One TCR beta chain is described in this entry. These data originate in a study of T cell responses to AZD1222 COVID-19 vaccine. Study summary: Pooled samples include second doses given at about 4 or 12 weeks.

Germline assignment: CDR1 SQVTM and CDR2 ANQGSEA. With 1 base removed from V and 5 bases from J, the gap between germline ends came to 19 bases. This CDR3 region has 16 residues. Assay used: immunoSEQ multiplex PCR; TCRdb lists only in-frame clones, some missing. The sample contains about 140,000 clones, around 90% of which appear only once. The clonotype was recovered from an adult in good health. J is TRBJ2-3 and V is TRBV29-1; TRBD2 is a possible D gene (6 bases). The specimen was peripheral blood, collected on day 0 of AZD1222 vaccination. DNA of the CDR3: TGCAGCGTTGAAGGACCCCGGGGAGGCCTGGTAGATACGCAGTATTTT. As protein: CSVEGPRGGLVDTQYF.